Below are 12 T cell receptor beta chains sequenced from a single sample in a study of T cells after yellow fever vaccination. TCRdb analysed the 5' RACE reads with MiXCR anew, one entry per CDR3 protein. The table records 600,000 to 750,000 distinct CDR3 sequences, 12% of them present only once. The sample here was PBMCs, taken on the day of the yellow fever booster vaccination. Receptor source: a man between 25 and 39 years old who received the YFV17D yellow fever vaccine.

The genes are TRBV7-6 and TRBJ2-5; perhaps TRBD1 as D (6 bases). The germline gives CDR1 SGHVS, CDR2 FNYEAQ. The CDR3 is 12 residues long. The V end lost 9 bases, the J end lost 2 bases, and 10 bases lay between the germline ends. CDR3 sequence reads: CASQGLQETQYF. CDR3 coding DNA: TGTGCCAGTCAGGGGTTACAAGAGACCCAGTACTTC.

In this sample, this clonotype turned up a few times. This rearrangement joins TRBV2 to TRBJ1-2, with D possibly being TRBD1 (6 bases). This CDR3 has 13 residues. The V end lost 6 bases, the J end lost 7 bases, and 15 bases lay between the germline ends. Germline V lookup: CDR1 SNHLY, CDR2 FYNNEI. The CDR3 spells CASRGTGIGGYTF. The CDR3 DNA reads TGTGCCAGCAGGGGTACAGGGATAGGTGGCTACACCTTC.

The V gene is TRBV7-2, the J gene TRBJ2-4; D call uncertain. The V end was cut by 5 bases, the J end by 0 bases, with 14 bases between. CDR1 and CDR2 (germline): SGHTA, FQGNSA. This CDR3 contains 16 residues. CDR3 amino acids: CASSRAPRLAKNIQYF. CDR3 DNA: TGTGCCAGCAGCCGGGCCCCGCGGCTAGCCAAAAACATTCAGTACTTC.

This clonotype was counted only a few times. The CDR3 DNA reads as TGTGCCAGCAGCCCTGGGTCCTCCCGAGGGACCCAGTACTTC. Encoded protein: CASSPGSSRGTQYF. The rearrangement joins TRBV7-2 to TRBJ2-5; no reliable D call. The CDR3 is made up of 14 amino acids. The germline V and J ends were trimmed by 5 bases and 7 bases, with 17 bases remaining between them. Germline loops: CDR1 SGHTA, CDR2 FQGNSA.

A few counts support this clonotype. The rearrangement links TRBV20-1 to TRBJ1-2, with D possibly being TRBD1 (6 bases). The germline V gene encodes CDR1 DFQATT and CDR2 SNEGSKA (reference sequence). This CDR3 is built from 13 residues. The germline V and J ends were trimmed by 6 bases and 3 bases, with 14 bases remaining between them. The CDR3 DNA sequence: TGCAGTGCCGTAGTATGGACAGACTATGGCTACACCTTC. Protein: CSAVVWTDYGYTF.

J is TRBJ2-7 and V is TRBV7-2; D ambiguous. This CDR3 is 15 amino acids long. V was trimmed by 5 bases and J by 6 bases, leaving 20 bases between them. CDR1 and CDR2 (germline): SGHTA, FQGNSA. Here the CDR3 DNA reads TGTGCCAGCAGCCAGGACCCGGGTGTTCCTGGCGAGCAGTACTTC. Residues: CASSQDPGVPGEQYF.

This clonotype appeared many times. The chain recombines TRBV12-3 or TRBV12-4 with TRBJ2-3; D possibly corresponds to TRBD1 (5 bases). Trimming took 6 bases from V and 3 from J, leaving 13 bases between them. This CDR3 is 14 amino acids long. CDR3: CASRRQIGTDTQYF. The CDR3 DNA sequence: TGTGCCAGCAGACGACAGATAGGGACAGATACGCAGTATTTT.

This rearrangement joins TRBV9 to TRBJ2-3; no clear D. Germline values: CDR1 SGDLS, CDR2 YYNGEE. The V and J ends lost 3 bases and 0 bases respectively, with 11 bases between them. The CDR3 spans 15 residues. CDR3 DNA: TGTGCCAGCAGCGCGATGACGGTTAGCACAGATACGCAGTATTTT. It codes for CASSAMTVSTDTQYF.

This chain uses TRBV2 with TRBJ2-5; 7 nucleotides match TRBD2. The CDR3 totals 13 residues. The ends lost 3 bases at V and 5 bases at J; junction bases unmatched: 3. Germline-derived CDR1 and CDR2 are SNHLY and FYNNEI. Here the CDR3 reads CASSESLAETQYF. The CDR3 DNA sequence: TGTGCCAGCAGTGAGTCACTAGCGGAGACCCAGTACTTC.

V and J are TRBV20-1 and TRBJ2-2; D is unclear. V dropped 5 bases and J dropped 4 bases, with 14 bases sitting between them. The CDR3 runs to 14 residues. Germline V gives CDR1 DFQATT, CDR2 SNEGSKA (reference sequence). As DNA, the CDR3 is TGCAGTGCTCCGTTAGGAAGGGTCACCGGGGAGCTGTTTTTT. Translated: CSAPLGRVTGELFF.

V is TRBV20-1 and J is TRBJ2-5; D is uncertain. V was shortened by 2 bases and J by 2 bases, with 9 bases between the two germline ends. This CDR3 contains 13 residues. Germline assignment: CDR1 DFQATT and CDR2 SNEGSKA (reference sequence). CDR3 nucleotides: TGCAGTGCTAGACCCAATGGGCAAGAGACCCAGTACTTC. Its translation is CSARPNGQETQYF.

This clonotype occurred a few times. The chain carries TRBV5-4 and TRBJ2-1, with D perhaps matching TRBD2 (6 bases). This CDR3 has 15 amino acids. V gave up 2 bases and J gave up 7 bases, with 16 bases separating them. Germline V gene sequence: CDR1 SGHNT, CDR2 YYREEE (reference sequence). The CDR3 spells CASSFATSLGNEQFF. CDR3 nucleotides: TGTGCCAGCAGCTTCGCCACTAGCCTTGGGAATGAGCAGTTCTTC.